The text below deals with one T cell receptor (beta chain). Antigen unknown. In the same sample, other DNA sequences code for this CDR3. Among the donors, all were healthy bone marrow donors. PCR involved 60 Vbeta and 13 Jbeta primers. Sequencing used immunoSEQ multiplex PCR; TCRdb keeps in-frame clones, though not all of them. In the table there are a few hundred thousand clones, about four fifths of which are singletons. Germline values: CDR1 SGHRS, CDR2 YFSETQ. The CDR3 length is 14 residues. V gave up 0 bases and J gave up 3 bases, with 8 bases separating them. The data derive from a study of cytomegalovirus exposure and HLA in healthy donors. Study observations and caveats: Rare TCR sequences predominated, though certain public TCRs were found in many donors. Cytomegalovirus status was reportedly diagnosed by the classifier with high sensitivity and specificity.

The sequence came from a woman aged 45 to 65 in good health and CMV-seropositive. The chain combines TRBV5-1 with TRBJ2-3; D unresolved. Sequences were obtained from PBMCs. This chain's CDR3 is CASSLAGRTDTQYF. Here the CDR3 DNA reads TGCGCCAGCAGCTTGGCTGGCAGGACAGATACGCAGTATTTT.